The clone carrying this T cell receptor beta chain was seen many times. The entry originates in a study of OX40 agonist ivuxolimab in advanced cancers. This CDR3 has 14 residues. The V gene lost 4 bases and the J gene lost 3 bases, with 13 bases spanning the gap. CDR1 GTSNPN and CDR2 SVGIG come from the germline V gene (reference sequence). Clones were sequenced by immunoSEQ multiplex PCR, and TCRdb holds only the in-frame ones, with some missing. The sample has roughly 64,000 clones; around 80% are singletons. This receptor was obtained from an adult with an advanced solid tumor such as melanoma, head and neck, liver or kidney cancer. This specimen was CD4+ or CD8+ T cells sorted from blood, taken in a trial of the OX40 agonist ivuxolimab. The V call is TRBV30, the J call TRBJ2-4, with a weak D call TRBD1 (6 bases). CDR3: CAWNWGRGKNIQYF. CDR3 DNA: TGTGCCTGGAATTGGGGGCGAGGCAAAAACATTCAGTACTTC.